The 27 T cell receptor beta chains below were found in one sample sequenced in a study of early stage breast cancer tumors. Clones were read by immunoSEQ multiplex PCR, and TCRdb kept only the in-frame ones, dropping some. The sample lists about 72,000 clones; 79% were seen once. Sequencing input: blood. The receptors were sampled from a person between 55 and 69 years old with breast cancer.

V is TRBV19 and J is TRBJ1-2; 11 nucleotides line up with TRBD1. The trim removed 2 bases at V and 4 bases at J, leaving 6 bases unmatched. The germline CDR1 and CDR2 sequences are LNHDA and SQIVND (reference sequence). This CDR3 contains 16 residues. Here the CDR3 reads CASSIPRTGGVYGYTF. Here the CDR3 DNA reads TGTGCCAGTAGTATACCCCGGACAGGGGGCGTCTATGGCTACACCTTC.

The chain uses TRBV7-2 and TRBJ2-1, with TRBD2 identical over 14 bases. This CDR3 is 16 amino acids long. The V segment lost 5 bases and the J segment 10 bases; nucleotides outside the gene matches: 10. CDR1 is SGHTA and CDR2 is FQGNSA in the germline V gene. CDR3 protein: CASSPGLAGALGEQFF. The CDR3 DNA sequence: TGTGCCAGCAGCCCGGGACTAGCGGGAGCCCTCGGGGAGCAGTTCTTC.

The chain carries TRBV19 and TRBJ1-1, with D perhaps TRBD1 (6 bases). CDR3 length equals 14 residues. The germline CDR1 and CDR2 sequences are LNHDA and SQIVND (reference sequence). Trimming stripped 6 bases from V and 0 bases from J, with 11 bases between. In nucleotides, the CDR3 is TGTGCCAGTAGAAAACAGGGCCTGAACACTGAAGCTTTCTTT. It translates to CASRKQGLNTEAFF.

This chain joins TRBV5-5 and TRBJ2-2, with 7 positions matching TRBD2. The germline V gene encodes CDR1 SGHKS and CDR2 YYEKEE (reference sequence). The CDR3 is 16 residues long. Trimming at V came to 6 bases and at J to 5 bases, leaving 13 bases not matched to a gene. The CDR3 loop is CASTPAGVQGTGELFF. For the CDR3, the DNA is TGTGCCAGCACCCCTGCGGGGGTTCAGGGTACCGGGGAGCTGTTTTTT.

The CDR3 sequence is CASSYRVTDRSTEAFF. In DNA, the CDR3 is TGTGCCAGCAGCTACCGCGTGACGGACAGGTCCACTGAAGCTTTCTTT. The J gene is TRBJ1-1, the V gene TRBV11-2; 7 nucleotides line up with TRBD1. The CDR3 runs 16 residues. Germline CDR1 and CDR2: SGHAT and FQNNGV. J gave up 4 bases and V 4 bases, and 12 bases lay outside the gene matches.

The chain recombines TRBV9 with TRBJ2-1; D may match TRBD1 or TRBD2 (5 bases each). Trimming took off 4 bases at V and 4 bases at J, with 21 bases between the two ends. The CDR3 length is 17 residues. Looked up from germline, CDR1 is SGDLS and CDR2 is YYNGEE. CDR3 DNA sequence: TGTGCCAGCAGCATAACGGGGACCCCGTGGGGGTACAATGAGCAGTTCTTC. It is translated as CASSITGTPWGYNEQFF. Looking up the rest from reference TRBV9 and TRBJ2-1 gives the full variable domain: DSGVTQTPKHLITATGQRVTLRCSPRSGDLSVYWYQQSLDQGLQFLIQYYNGEERAKGNILERFSAQQFPDLHSELNLSSLELGDSALYFCASSITGTPWGYNEQFFGPGTRLTVL.

Notes on this clone: The junction shows a germline mismatch at one end, possibly a read error. The chain is built from TRBV7-2 and TRBJ2-2, with D perhaps given as TRBD1 or TRBD2 (5 bases each). The CDR3 spans 13 residues. CDR1 and CDR2 (germline): SGHTA, FQGNSA. CDR3 bases: TGTGCCAGCAGTCCTTACGAGGGCAGGGAACTGTTTTTT. Protein sequence: CASSPYEGRELFF.

The chain uses TRBV7-6 and TRBJ2-3; a possible D gene is TRBD1 (6 bases). CDR1 and CDR2 (germline): SGHVS, FNYEAQ. The V end lost 5 bases, the J end lost 0 bases, and 18 bases lay between the germline ends. The CDR3 runs 17 residues. The CDR3 nucleotides are TGTGCCAGCAGCGCGCAGGGACACACCACTAGCACAGATACGCAGTATTTT. This translates into CASSAQGHTTSTDTQYF. Supplemented by reference TRBV7-6 and TRBJ2-3, the full variable domain reads GAGVSQSPRYKVTKRGQDVALRCDPISGHVSLYWYRQALGQGPEFLTYFNYEAQQDKSGLPNDRFSAERPEGSISTLTIQRTEQRDSAMYRCASSAQGHTTSTDTQYFGPGTRLTVL.

The gene calls are TRBV5-5 and TRBJ2-6; 7 bases match TRBD1. The CDR3 is 18 residues long. The germline V gene has CDR1 SGHKS and CDR2 YYEKEE (reference sequence). Trimming at V came to 2 bases and at J to 0 bases, leaving 8 bases not matched to a gene. The CDR3 loop reads CASSLHRGTISGANVLTF. The CDR3 DNA is TGTGCCAGCAGCTTACACAGGGGTACCATCTCTGGGGCCAACGTCCTGACTTTC. The complete variable domain, with remaining parts taken from reference TRBV5-5 and TRBJ2-6, reads DAGVTQSPTHLIKTRGQQVTLRCSPISGHKSVSWYQQVLGQGPQFIFQYYEKEERGRGNFPDRFSARQFPNYSSELNVNALLLGDSALYLCASSLHRGTISGANVLTFGAGSRLTVL.

The CDR3 region is CASSIDLGRVGNTIYF. The CDR3 nucleotides are TGTGCCAGTAGTATAGATCTGGGCAGAGTTGGAAACACCATATATTTT. The J gene is TRBJ1-3, the V gene TRBV19; no reliable D call. The CDR3 is 16 amino acids. Germline V gene data show CDR1 as LNHDA and CDR2 as SQIVND (reference sequence). Trimming removed 0 bases from V and 3 bases from J, with 12 bases in between.

The chain uses TRBV6-5 and TRBJ2-7, with D hard to call. The CDR3 length is 15 residues. Trimming removed 2 bases at V and 2 bases at J, with 13 bases between. CDR1 is MNHEY and CDR2 is SVGAGI in the germline V gene. The CDR3 coding sequence is TGTGCCAGCAGTTACAGTGGGCTCGCCACCTACGAGCAGTACTTC. Translating gives CASSYSGLATYEQYF.

The CDR3 here is CASSLNRGRETQYF. The CDR3 DNA is TGTGCCAGCAGTTTGAACAGGGGAAGAGAGACCCAGTACTTC. The chain is built from TRBV27 and TRBJ2-5; 7 bases line up with TRBD1. The CDR3 covers 14 residues. The ends lost 3 bases at V and 4 bases at J; junction bases unmatched: 5. The germline V gene has CDR1 MNHEY and CDR2 SMNVEV (reference sequence).

The chain links TRBV4-1 to TRBJ2-6, with a possible D match to TRBD2 (5 bases). The length of the CDR3 is 16 residues. Germline V gives CDR1 MGHRA, CDR2 YSYEKL. Trimming pared 0 bases from V and 1 base from J, leaving 7 bases between. The CDR3 region is CASSQDRGSGANVLTF. CDR3 DNA: TGCGCCAGCAGCCAAGATCGGGGTTCTGGGGCCAACGTCCTGACTTTC.

The chain couples TRBV5-6 to TRBJ2-3; no definite D call. CDR3 size: 15 residues. Germline V gene lookup returns CDR1 SGHDT and CDR2 YYEEEE. V was shortened by 3 bases and J by 1 base, with 12 bases between the two germline ends. The CDR3, as DNA: TGTGCCAGCAGCTCGGACCTAGAGGGCACAGATACGCAGTATTTT. Residues: CASSSDLEGTDTQYF.

The rearrangement uses TRBV6-5 and TRBJ2-7; 9 bases fit TRBD1. The CDR3 covers 15 residues. Unmatched junction bases numbered 6, after V lost 5 bases and J lost 1 base. Germline CDR1 reads MNHEY; CDR2 reads SVGAGI. For the CDR3, the DNA is TGTGCCAGCAGTACCCCCGGGACAGGGTCCTACGAGCAGTACTTC. Translated, it gives CASSTPGTGSYEQYF.

This clone has more than one count but fewer than ten. The chain links TRBV2 to TRBJ2-4; the D gene is possibly TRBD2 (5 bases). V lost 6 bases, J lost 9 bases, and 18 bases lay in between. The germline gives CDR1 SNHLY, CDR2 FYNNEI. CDR3 length equals 14 residues. The CDR3, as DNA: TGTGCCAGCAGCGGCAGCCTGGGAGAAAGCATTCAGTACTTC. Its protein is CASSGSLGESIQYF.

The J gene is TRBJ2-2, the V gene TRBV6-5; the match to TRBD1 covers 8 bases. Looked up from germline, CDR1 is MNHEY and CDR2 is SVGAGI. The J segment lost 9 bases and the V segment lost 6 bases, leaving 3 bases of the junction unmatched. The CDR3 has 12 amino acids. The chain's CDR3 is CASRQGDRELFF. The CDR3, as DNA: TGTGCCAGCAGACAGGGGGACCGGGAGCTGTTTTTT.

This clone came up once. The chain employs TRBV13 and TRBJ2-1, with D unresolved. This CDR3 comprises 13 residues. In germline, CDR1 is PRHDT, CDR2 FYEKMQ (reference sequence). V was clipped by 0 bases and J by 4 bases, with 4 bases between them. The CDR3 reads CASSLGGYNEQFF. CDR3 bases: TGTGCCAGCAGCTTAGGGGGATACAATGAGCAGTTCTTC.

The DNA of the CDR3 is TGTGCCAGTAGACCTGGTCCGGGGCGTGAAAAACTGTTTTTT. Translating gives CASRPGPGREKLFF. The rearrangement uses TRBV19 and TRBJ1-4, with a tentative D call TRBD1 (5 bases). The V gene's germline CDR1 is LNHDA and CDR2 SQIVND (reference sequence). V lost 6 bases and J 7 bases, leaving 15 bases between the germline ends. This CDR3 has 14 residues.

As regards this clone: At one end, the junction sequence differs from germline, possibly due to a read error. V is TRBV7-7 and J is TRBJ2-5; the D gene is possibly TRBD1 (5 bases). CDR1 SSHAT and CDR2 FNYEAQ come from the germline V gene (reference sequence). The CDR3 runs to 14 residues. The CDR3 sequence: CASSQGRSQETQYF. CDR3 DNA: TGTGCTAGCAGCCAGGGCAGGTCCCAAGAGACCCAGTACTTC.

The J gene is TRBJ2-2, the V gene TRBV6-5; D gene unclear. CDR3 length equals 14 residues. The V and J ends lost 7 bases and 3 bases respectively, with 12 bases between them. The germline V gene encodes CDR1 MNHEY and CDR2 SVGAGI. This CDR3 is CASTPDLDTGELFF. The CDR3 nucleotides are TGTGCCAGCACCCCGGACCTTGACACCGGGGAGCTGTTTTTT.

V gene TRBV6-5 combines with J gene TRBJ2-7; TRBD1 is a possible D gene (6 bases). V was clipped by 2 bases and J by 2 bases, with 13 bases between them. The CDR3 totals 15 residues. Germline V gene data show CDR1 as MNHEY and CDR2 as SVGAGI. The CDR3 reads CASSYGRQEAYEQYF. CDR3 nucleotide sequence: TGTGCCAGCAGTTACGGGCGACAGGAAGCCTACGAGCAGTACTTC.

This clone is a singleton in its sample. The V gene is TRBV7-9, the J gene TRBJ2-3, with 7 positions matching TRBD2. The junction had 7 bases not matched to a gene; V was cut back by 2 bases and J by 2 bases. Germline V gene lookup returns CDR1 SEHNR and CDR2 FQNEAQ (reference sequence). CDR3 length equals 16 residues. This CDR3 is CASSLRLAQNTDTQYF. The DNA for the CDR3 is TGTGCCAGCAGCTTACGACTAGCACAGAACACAGATACGCAGTATTTT.

This chain uses TRBV6-5 with TRBJ2-7; 7 bases align to TRBD2. The junction had 3 bases not matched to a gene; V was cut back by 6 bases and J by 4 bases. Germline V lookup: CDR1 MNHEY, CDR2 SVGAGI. The length of the CDR3 is 12 residues. The CDR3 protein is CASRWGGYEQYF. In DNA form, the CDR3 reads TGTGCCAGCAGGTGGGGGGGGTACGAGCAGTACTTC.

This clone was seen just once. This sequence joins TRBV2 and TRBJ1-5; D gene ambiguous. The CDR3 spans 15 residues. Germline values: CDR1 SNHLY, CDR2 FYNNEI. The V and J ends lost 2 bases and 2 bases respectively, with 10 bases between them. The CDR3: CASSEPGAGNQPQHF. For the CDR3, the DNA is TGTGCCAGCAGTGAACCGGGAGCGGGCAATCAGCCCCAGCATTTT.

This clone was counted a few times. CDR3 coding DNA: TGTGCCAGCTCAAGCCTAGAAATGGGCACCGGGGAGCTGTTTTTT. Translating gives CASSSLEMGTGELFF. The genes are TRBV18 and TRBJ2-2, with D unclear. V gave up 5 bases and J gave up 4 bases, with 14 bases separating them. In germline, CDR1 is KGHSH, CDR2 LQKENI. The CDR3 is made up of 15 amino acids.

This clone appeared once. The chain is built from TRBV7-3 and TRBJ2-3; D is ambiguous. The CDR3 consists of 14 residues. V was cut by 3 bases and J by 0 bases, with 7 bases left in between. CDR1 and CDR2 (germline): SGHTA, FQGTGA. The CDR3 DNA reads as TGTGCCAGCAGCTTTGCCTGGAGCACAGATACGCAGTATTTT. Encoded protein: CASSFAWSTDTQYF.